This T cell receptor (beta chain) was found in a study of cytomegalovirus exposure and HLA in healthy donors. This CDR3 spans 15 amino acids. V lost 4 bases, J lost 10 bases, and 10 bases stayed unmatched. Germline V gene lookup returns CDR1 SGHAT and CDR2 FQNNGV. With respect to this clone: Antigen unknown.

The study's findings and limits: One variant, a missense change in DCLRE1C, was linked in a later analysis to TCR beta V- and J-gene trimming. An analysis was carried out later, and it reportedly showed fewer N-insertions in an Asian-associated ancestry cluster than the approximately 700-donor mean. Reportedly, cytomegalovirus status was diagnosed with high sensitivity and specificity. Accurate HLA-A and HLA-B prediction from TCR beta sequences was reported for most subjects.

PCR employed 60 Vbeta and 13 Jbeta primers. This table comes from immunoSEQ multiplex PCR, and its TCRdb copy is limited to in-frame clones, with some not included. The repertoire has more than 85,000 clones, 77% of them found once; the top ten carry roughly 8.6%. Sequencing input: PBMCs. The genes are TRBV11-2 and TRBJ1-6; 7 bases agree with TRBD1. The clonotype originates from a woman aged 40 to 49 in good health and CMV-seropositive. The CDR3 bases are TGTGCCAGCAGCTCAGTGACAGGGATATCCTCACCCCTCCACTTT. Translation: CASSSVTGISSPLHF.